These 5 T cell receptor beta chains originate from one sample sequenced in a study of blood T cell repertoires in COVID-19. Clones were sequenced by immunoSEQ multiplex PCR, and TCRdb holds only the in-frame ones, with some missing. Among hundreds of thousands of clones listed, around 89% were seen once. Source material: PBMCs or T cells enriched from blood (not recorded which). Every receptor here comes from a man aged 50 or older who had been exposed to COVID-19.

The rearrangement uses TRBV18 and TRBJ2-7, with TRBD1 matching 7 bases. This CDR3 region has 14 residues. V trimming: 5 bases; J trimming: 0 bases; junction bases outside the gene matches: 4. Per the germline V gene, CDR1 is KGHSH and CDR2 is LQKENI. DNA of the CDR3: TGTGCCAGCTCAGAGGGACAGAGCTCCTACGAGCAGTACGTC. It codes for CASSEGQSSYEQYV.

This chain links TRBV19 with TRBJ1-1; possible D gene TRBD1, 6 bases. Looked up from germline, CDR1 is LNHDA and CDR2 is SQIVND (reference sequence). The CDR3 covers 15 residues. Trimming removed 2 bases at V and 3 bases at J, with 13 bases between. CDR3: CASSITGTPDTEAFF. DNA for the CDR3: TGTGCCAGTAGTATAACCGGGACACCCGACACTGAAGCTTTCTTT.

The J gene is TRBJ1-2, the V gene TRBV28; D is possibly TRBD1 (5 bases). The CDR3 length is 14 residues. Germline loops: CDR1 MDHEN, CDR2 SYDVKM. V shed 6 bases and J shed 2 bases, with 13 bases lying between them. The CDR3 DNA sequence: TGTGCCAGCAGATCTGGGGCCCGGAACTATGGCTACACCTTC. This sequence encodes CASRSGARNYGYTF.

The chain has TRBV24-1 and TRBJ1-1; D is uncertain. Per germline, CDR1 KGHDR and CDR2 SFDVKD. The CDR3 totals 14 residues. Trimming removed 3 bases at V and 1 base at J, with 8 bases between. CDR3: CATSDARGNTEAFF. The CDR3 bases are TGTGCCACCAGTGATGCCCGGGGGAACACTGAAGCTTTCTTT.

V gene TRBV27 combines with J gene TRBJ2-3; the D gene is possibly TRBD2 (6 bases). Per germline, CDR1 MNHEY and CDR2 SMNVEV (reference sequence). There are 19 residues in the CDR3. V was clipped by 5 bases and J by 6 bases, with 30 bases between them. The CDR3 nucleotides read TGTGCCAGCAGTCCCCTTTCGGACTTGGGCGGGGATGGTACGGATACGCAGTATTTT. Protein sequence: CASSPLSDLGGDGTDTQYF.